Here is one T cell receptor gamma chain with its context. Its antigen remains unknown. Alphabeta T cells were depleted, then CD3+ Vdelta1+ Vdelta2- thymocytes were FACS-sorted. This record belongs to a study of Vδ1+ human thymocytes. Study findings and constraints: Around 20% of thymic delta-chain sequences were Vdelta2, with few Vdelta3, unlike blood Vdelta1+ controls. In the thymus, TRG and TRD repertoires looked highly polyclonal with Gaussian CDR3 lengths. TRD repertoires were essentially private, unlike widely shared TRG clonotypes.

The template was reverse-transcribed extracted RNA. Pooled V-gene forward primers with one constant-region reverse primer generated the CDR3 amplicons by multiplex PCR. TCRdb called clones anew from the multiplex PCR reads with CATT. Among 20,000 to 25,000 gamma-chain clones, roughly 15% were seen once, and the ten largest hold roughly 2%. Germline lookup yields CDR1 VINAFY and CDR2 YDVSNSKD. The CDR3 is 14 residues long. Trimming took 3 bases from V and 3 from J; bases not matched to a gene: 8. The source of this sequence is a child younger than two who had congenital heart surgery. Material for sequencing was Vdelta1+ gamma-delta thymocytes from the thymus. Regarding subset: FACS-sorted CD3+ TCRalphabeta- TCRVdelta1+ TCRVdelta2- thymocytes. The chain joins TRGV5 to TRGJ1 or TRGJ2. The CDR3 is CATWDGGFYYKKLF. CDR3 in DNA: TGTGCCACCTGGGACGGAGGGTTTTATTATAAGAAACTCTTT.